This T cell receptor (beta chain) emerged from a study of blood T cell repertoires in COVID-19. Whole-study context: Sample material is recorded as cDNA or gDNA derived from T cells, B-cell-depleted T cells, or PBMCs.

Sequencing used immunoSEQ multiplex PCR; TCRdb keeps in-frame clones, though not all of them. The table lists about 160,000 clones, 82% of them singletons. Trimming took 1 base from V and 2 from J; bases not matched to a gene: 9. This CDR3 contains 17 residues. Germline CDR1 reads KGHSH; CDR2 reads LQKENI. The chain employs TRBV18 and TRBJ2-7, with 9 bases identical to TRBD2. Specimen: peripheral blood. The sequence derives from a woman older than 75 with active or convalescent COVID-19. This CDR3 is CASSPQVAGGLTYEQYF. The CDR3 DNA reads TGTGCCAGCTCACCACAAGTTGCGGGAGGGCTCACCTACGAGCAGTACTTC.